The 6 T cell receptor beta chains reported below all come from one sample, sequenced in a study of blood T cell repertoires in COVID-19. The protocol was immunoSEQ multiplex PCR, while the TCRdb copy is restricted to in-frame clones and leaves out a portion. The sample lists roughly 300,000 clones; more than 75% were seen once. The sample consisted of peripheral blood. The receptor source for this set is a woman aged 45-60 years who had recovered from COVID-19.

CDR3 nucleotides: TGCGCCAGCAGCCACGCGGGGGGGACCACTGAAGCTTTCTTT. Residues: CASSHAGGTTEAFF. The V gene is TRBV4-3, the J gene TRBJ1-1; tentative D call: TRBD1 (5 bases). This CDR3 spans 14 amino acids. The V gene's germline CDR1 is LGHNA and CDR2 YSLEER. Trimming removed 3 bases at V and 4 bases at J, with 12 bases between.

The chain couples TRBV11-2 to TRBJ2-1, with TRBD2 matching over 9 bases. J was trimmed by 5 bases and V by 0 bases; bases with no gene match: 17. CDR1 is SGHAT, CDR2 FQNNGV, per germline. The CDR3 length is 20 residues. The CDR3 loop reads CASSLDHGLAGAREHNEQFF. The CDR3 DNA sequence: TGTGCCAGCAGCTTAGATCATGGTTTAGCGGGGGCCCGAGAGCACAATGAGCAGTTCTTC. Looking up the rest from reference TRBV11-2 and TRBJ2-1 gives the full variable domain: EAGVAQSPRYKIIEKRQSVAFWCNPISGHATLYWYQQILGQGPKLLIQFQNNGVVDDSQLPKDRFSAERLKGVDSTLKIQPAKLEDSAVYLCASSLDHGLAGAREHNEQFFGPGTRLTVL.

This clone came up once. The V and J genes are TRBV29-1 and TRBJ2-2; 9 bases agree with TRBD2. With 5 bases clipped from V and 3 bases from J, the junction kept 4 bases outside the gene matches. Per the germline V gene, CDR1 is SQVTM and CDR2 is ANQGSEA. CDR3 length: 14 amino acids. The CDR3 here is CSVLEREDTGELFF. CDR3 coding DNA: TGCAGCGTTCTGGAGCGGGAGGACACCGGGGAGCTGTTTTTT.

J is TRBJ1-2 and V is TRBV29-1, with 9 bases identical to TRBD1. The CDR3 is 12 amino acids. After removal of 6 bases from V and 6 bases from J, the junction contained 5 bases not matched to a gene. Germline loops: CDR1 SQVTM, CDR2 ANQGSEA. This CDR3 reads CSVGDREHGYTF. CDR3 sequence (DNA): TGCAGCGTGGGGGACAGGGAACATGGCTACACCTTC.

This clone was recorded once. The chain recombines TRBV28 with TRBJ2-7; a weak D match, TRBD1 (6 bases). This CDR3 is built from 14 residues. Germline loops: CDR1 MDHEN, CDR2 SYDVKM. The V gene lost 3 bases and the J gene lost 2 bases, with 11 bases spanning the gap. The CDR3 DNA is TGTGCCAGCAGTTTCGGGGACATCCCCTACGAGCAGTACTTC. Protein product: CASSFGDIPYEQYF.

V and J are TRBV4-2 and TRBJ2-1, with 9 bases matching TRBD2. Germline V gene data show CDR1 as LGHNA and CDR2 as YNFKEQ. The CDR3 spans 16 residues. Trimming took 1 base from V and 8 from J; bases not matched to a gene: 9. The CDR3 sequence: CASSQVSAGGPDEQFF. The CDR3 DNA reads TGTGCCAGCAGCCAAGTGTCGGCGGGAGGGCCGGATGAGCAGTTCTTC.